This T cell receptor beta chain derives from a study of blood T cell repertoires in COVID-19 (dated by TCRdb to the early 2020s). Study-wide context: Samples from collaborators originated in the United States, Italy and Spain and spanned both the acute and convalescent phases of COVID-19. The prospective study material was composed of cDNA or gDNA derived from T cells, B-cell-depleted T cells, or PBMCs. Subjects who had been exposed to COVID-19, were actively infected with it, or had recovered from it provided the deeply sampled blood TCRbeta repertoires that made up the dataset. The repertoires were released in a freely available public database meant as a resource for research on the immune response to SARS-CoV-2. Samples came from the ongoing ImmuneRACE study (first 160 participants) plus 1,254 subjects from 6 global collaborators. The sample metadata nearly always contained a de-identified subject ID, COVID-19 status, age in years and sex. HLA class I and class II types, where available, came from metadata supplied by the sample provider rather than from assay-based typing. Here is what the overall study found, with its caveats: The quantity of clinical and demographic metadata differed by source and by participant and was supplied without curation.

The collaborating institutions used their own protocols to collect whole blood in K2EDTA tubes. For TCRbeta analysis, collaborator samples were shipped as frozen whole blood, as isolated PBMCs, or as DNA extracted from either sample type. TCRbeta CDR3 regions were amplified from genomic DNA using the immunoSEQ Assay, a bias-controlled multiplex PCR. The authors' pipeline ran thus. Nucleated cell counts per sample were estimated from amplification of reference gene primers within the assay. To quantify the absolute abundance of each unique TCRbeta CDR3 rearrangement, sequence reads were collapsed and filtered. For each sample, productive Simpson clonality was calculated as the square root of Simpson's diversity index over productive rearrangements. TCRdb obtained this table from immuneACCESS and retained in-frame rearrangements with V and J assigned. These tables miss some clones; where compared with another copy, unresolved V genes account for less than half of the shortfall, and the remainder is unexplained. V and J calls and clone size come straight from that table; D and trimming were deduced from the DNA. The sample data list about 20,000 clones, and more than 85% of these were observed just once. The ten most abundant clones make up approximately 11% of the sample.

In the case of this clone: Its antigen is still unknown. Base qualities were left out, and no much larger clone turns up one base away.

V gives up 8 bases and J gives up 8 bases, and the segment between their germline ends measures 18 bases. As encoded in the germline V gene, CDR1 is SNHLY while CDR2 is FYNNEI. The CDR3 goes from the cysteine to the phenylalanine over 14 residues. Only the CDR3 region is kept as DNA, spanning 42 bases read in frame from base 1. The material sequenced was peripheral blood. This sequence was found in a human donor in a cohort sampled during active COVID-19. The V gene is TRBV2 and the J gene is TRBJ1-4; the D gene is perhaps TRBD1, from 6 matching bases. CDR3 sequence: CASRNPPGVEKLFF. The base sequence is TGTGCCAGCCGCAACCCGCCAGGGGTAGAAAAACTGTTTTTT.